The clone carrying this TCR beta chain occurred a few times. The target antigen is unknown. This sample stems from a study of identical twins. TCRdb reanalysed the 5' RACE reads using MiXCR and keeps one entry per CDR3 protein. The sample records 1.5 million to 2 million distinct CDR3 sequences, less than 35% being singletons. Points from the study as a whole: Twins' surplus sharing was weaker for beta out-of-frame sequences. Beta clonotypes that were abundant in cord blood contained fewer insertions, a pattern absent from memory repertoires. Models, which agreed with sharing between unrelated individuals, nonetheless underestimated the out-of-frame TCR alpha sharing seen in monozygotic twins. Within twin pairs, the out-of-frame alpha sequences they shared showed excess low generation probability.

The origin of this receptor is a newborn girl in good health. Sequences were obtained from cord blood.

CDR3 nucleotides: TGTGCCAGCAGTGGGACGTCTAACTATGGCTACACCTTC. This codes for CASSGTSNYGYTF. The gene calls are TRBV2 and TRBJ1-2; D not resolved. The CDR3 runs 13 residues. Germline values: CDR1 SNHLY, CDR2 FYNNEI. Trimming pared 4 bases from V and 0 bases from J, leaving 6 bases between.